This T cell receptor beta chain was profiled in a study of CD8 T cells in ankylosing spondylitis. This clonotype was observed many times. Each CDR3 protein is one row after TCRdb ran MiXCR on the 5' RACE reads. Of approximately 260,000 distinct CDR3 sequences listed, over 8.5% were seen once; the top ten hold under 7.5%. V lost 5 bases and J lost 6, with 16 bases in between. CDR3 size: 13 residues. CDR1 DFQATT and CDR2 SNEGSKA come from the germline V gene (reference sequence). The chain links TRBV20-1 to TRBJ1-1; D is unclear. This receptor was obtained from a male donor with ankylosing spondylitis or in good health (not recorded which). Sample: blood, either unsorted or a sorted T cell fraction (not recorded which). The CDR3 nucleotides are TGCAGTGCTCCAGGACCTACTAGGGCTGAAGCTTTCTTT. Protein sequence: CSAPGPTRAEAFF.